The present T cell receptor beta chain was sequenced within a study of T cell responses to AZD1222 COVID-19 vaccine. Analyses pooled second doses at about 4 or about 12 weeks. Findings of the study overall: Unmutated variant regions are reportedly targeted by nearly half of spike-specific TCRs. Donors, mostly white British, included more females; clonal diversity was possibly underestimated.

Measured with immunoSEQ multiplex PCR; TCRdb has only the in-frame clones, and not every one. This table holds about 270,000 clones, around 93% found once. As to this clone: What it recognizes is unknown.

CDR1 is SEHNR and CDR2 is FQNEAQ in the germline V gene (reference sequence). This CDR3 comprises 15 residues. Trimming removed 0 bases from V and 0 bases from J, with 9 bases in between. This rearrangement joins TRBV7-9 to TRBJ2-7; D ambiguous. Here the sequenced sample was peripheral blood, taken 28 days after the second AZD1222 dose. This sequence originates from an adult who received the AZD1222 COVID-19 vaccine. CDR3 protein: CASSLAGLSSYEQYF. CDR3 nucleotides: TGTGCCAGCAGCTTAGCCGGGCTAAGCTCCTACGAGCAGTACTTC.